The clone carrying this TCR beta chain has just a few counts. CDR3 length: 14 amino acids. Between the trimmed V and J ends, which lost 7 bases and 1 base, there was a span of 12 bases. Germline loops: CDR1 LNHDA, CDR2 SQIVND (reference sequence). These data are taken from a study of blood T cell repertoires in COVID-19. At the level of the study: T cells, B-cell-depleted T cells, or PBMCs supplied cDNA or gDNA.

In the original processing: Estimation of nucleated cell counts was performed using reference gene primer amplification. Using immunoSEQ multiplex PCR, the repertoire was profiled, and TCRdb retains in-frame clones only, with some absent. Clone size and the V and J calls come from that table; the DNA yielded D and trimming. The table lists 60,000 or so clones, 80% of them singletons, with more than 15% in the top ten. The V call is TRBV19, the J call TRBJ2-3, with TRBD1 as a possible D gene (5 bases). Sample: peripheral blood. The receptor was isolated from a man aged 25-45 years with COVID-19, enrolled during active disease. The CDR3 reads CASTTGEGTDTQYF. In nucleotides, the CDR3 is TGTGCCAGTACTACAGGAGAAGGCACAGATACGCAGTATTTT.